The T cell receptor beta chain under discussion was sequenced for a study of memory CD4+ T cells and cytomegalovirus serostatus. V lost 0 bases and J 0 bases, leaving 14 bases between the germline ends. This CDR3 has 18 amino acids. Germline CDR1 and CDR2: LNHDA and SQIVND (reference sequence). Profiling relied on immunoSEQ multiplex PCR, and the TCRdb table lists in-frame clones only, not all of them. The sample lists over 40,000 clones; approximately 74% were seen once. Single viable CD3+CD4+CD8-CD45RO+ cells were sorted as the memory CD4+ T cells. The V and J genes are TRBV19 and TRBJ2-2; TRBD1 or TRBD2 may be the D gene (6 bases each). Sequenced input: memory CD4+ T cells from blood. The origin of this receptor is an adult in good health and CMV-seropositive. The DNA of the CDR3 is TGTGCCAGTAGTATAGATCTATACGGGGGCGCGAACACCGGGGAGCTGTTTTTT. This encodes CASSIDLYGGANTGELFF.